These 10 T cell receptor beta chains were all obtained from the same sample, sequenced in a study of blood T cell repertoires in COVID-19. Generated by immunoSEQ multiplex PCR, the TCRdb table keeps only in-frame clones and is missing some. The sample records about 210,000 clones, about 86% being singletons. The specimen was PBMCs or T cells enriched from blood (not recorded which). The origin of the receptors is a woman aged 35 to 49 with acute COVID-19.

The CDR3 loop is CASSSGQGNTEAFF. The CDR3, as DNA: TGTGCCAGCAGTTCAGGACAGGGGAACACTGAAGCTTTCTTT. J is TRBJ1-1 and V is TRBV6-2 or TRBV6-3; the match to TRBD1 covers 8 bases. V shed 4 bases, J shed 1 base, and the junction held 2 bases outside the gene matches. This CDR3 contains 14 residues. Per the germline V gene, CDR1 is MNHEY and CDR2 is SVGEGT.

This sequence joins TRBV5-1 and TRBJ1-1; TRBD1 matches at 8 bases. The germline gives CDR1 SGHRS, CDR2 YFSETQ. With V trimmed by 1 base and J by 0 bases, 8 bases remained unmatched. The CDR3 runs to 17 residues. The CDR3 DNA is TGCGCCAGCAGCTTGACGAACAGGGGGGGCATGAACACTGAAGCTTTCTTT. Protein product: CASSLTNRGGMNTEAFF.

The chain has TRBV27 and TRBJ2-7; no firm D call. V lost 2 bases and J lost 0, with 11 bases in between. The CDR3 loop spans 15 amino acids. Germline assignment: CDR1 MNHEY and CDR2 SMNVEV (reference sequence). CDR3 coding DNA: TGTGCCAGCAGTTTAACCGGGTTAGGCTCCTACGAGCAGTACTTC. As protein: CASSLTGLGSYEQYF.

This rearrangement joins TRBV7-8 to TRBJ2-1; TRBD2 matches 12 bases. The V and J ends lost 1 base and 6 bases, in that order; junction bases with no gene match: 7. Germline CDR1 and CDR2: SGHVS and FQNEAQ. There are 17 residues in the CDR3. The CDR3 region has the DNA TGTGCCAGCAGCTTAGGGAGACTAGCGGGAGTGGGCAATGAGCAGTTCTTC. It codes for CASSLGRLAGVGNEQFF.

V usage is TRBV29-1 and J usage is TRBJ2-1; 8 bases agree with TRBD2. Trimming removed 3 bases from V and 10 bases from J; junction bases left unmatched: 11. The germline gives CDR1 SQVTM, CDR2 ANQGSEA. The CDR3 is made up of 14 amino acids. The CDR3 loop is CSVDKREGPWEQFF. The CDR3 DNA sequence: TGCAGCGTTGATAAACGGGAGGGCCCTTGGGAGCAGTTCTTC.

The V gene is TRBV27, the J gene TRBJ1-5; no firm D call. With 5 bases removed from V and 4 bases from J, the gap between germline ends came to 6 bases. The CDR3 contains 12 residues. In germline, CDR1 is MNHEY, CDR2 SMNVEV (reference sequence). In nucleotides, the CDR3 is TGTGCCAGCAGTGATACAAATCAGCCCCAGCATTTT. Translation gives CASSDTNQPQHF.

The rearrangement joins TRBV5-5 to TRBJ2-5, with 7 bases matching TRBD1. V lost 4 bases, J lost 2 bases, and 8 bases stayed unmatched. Looked up from germline, CDR1 is SGHKS and CDR2 is YYEKEE (reference sequence). The length of the CDR3 is 15 residues. For the CDR3, the DNA is TGTGCCAGCAGCCAGGGACAGACCGGTCAAGAGACCCAGTACTTC. This encodes CASSQGQTGQETQYF.

V and J are TRBV7-9 and TRBJ1-1; D unclear. Germline V gives CDR1 SEHNR, CDR2 FQNEAQ (reference sequence). Trimming removed 5 bases from V and 10 bases from J, with 20 bases in between. This CDR3 is built from 14 residues. The CDR3 is CASSPPGSAAGAFF. The CDR3, as DNA: TGTGCCAGCAGCCCCCCCGGAAGCGCGGCGGGAGCTTTCTTT.

The DNA of the CDR3 is TGTGCCAGCAGCTCAGACGTCGGGAAGCCCCAGCATTTT. Residues: CASSSDVGKPQHF. This chain links TRBV9 with TRBJ1-5; D call uncertain. Trimming took off 4 bases at V and 8 bases at J, with 13 bases between the two ends. CDR1 is SGDLS, CDR2 YYNGEE, per germline. This CDR3 spans 13 amino acids.

The J gene is TRBJ1-5, the V gene TRBV4-1; the match to TRBD1 covers 8 bases. V lost 0 bases to trimming and J lost 6 bases; unmatched junction nucleotides: 4. Germline V CDR1 and CDR2: MGHRA, YSYEKL. The CDR3 loop spans 15 amino acids. The CDR3 DNA is TGCGCCAGCAGCCAAGAGGACAGGGCGGTTCAGCCCCAGCATTTT. Protein: CASSQEDRAVQPQHF.